The 11 T cell receptor beta chains in this list originate from one sample, sequenced in a study of blood T cell repertoires in COVID-19. Data came from immunoSEQ multiplex PCR; TCRdb stores just in-frame clones and leaves some out. Of just under 100,000 clones in the sample, 86% were seen once. Sequencing was done on a sample of peripheral blood. These receptor sequences come from a woman aged 60-70 years in a cohort sampled during active or convalescent COVID-19.

V is TRBV9 and J is TRBJ2-2; D unclear. CDR1 SGDLS and CDR2 YYNGEE come from the germline V gene. V lost 7 bases and J lost 1, with 11 bases in between. CDR3 length: 14 residues. The CDR3 nucleotides are TGTGCCAGCTCTCCGACTGGGAACACCGGGGAGCTGTTTTTT. Protein sequence: CASSPTGNTGELFF.

This clone has just one count. The chain joins TRBV7-9 to TRBJ2-5, with 12 bases fitting TRBD1. This CDR3 is built from 16 residues. The V gene end was trimmed by 1 base and the J gene end by 5 bases; junction bases not matched to a gene: 5. The germline V gene encodes CDR1 SEHNR and CDR2 FQNEAQ (reference sequence). The CDR3 DNA follows: TGTGCCAGCAGCTTAGGGGACAGGGGGCTCAGGGAGACCCAGTACTTC. This encodes CASSLGDRGLRETQYF.

V and J are TRBV6-1 and TRBJ2-1; D perhaps matches TRBD1 (5 bases). The CDR3 is 13 amino acids. V lost 2 bases and J lost 7, with 9 bases in between. Germline V gene data show CDR1 as MNHNS and CDR2 as SASEGT. The CDR3: CASSESRANEQFF. DNA of the CDR3: TGTGCCAGCAGTGAAAGCAGGGCTAATGAGCAGTTCTTC.

This clone showed up just a few times. The V and J genes are TRBV7-2 and TRBJ1-5; D is uncertain. This CDR3 has 15 residues. Trimming took 2 bases from V and 3 from J, leaving 11 bases between them. CDR1 and CDR2 from the germline V gene are SGHTA and FQGNSA. The CDR3 is CASSLRGSSNQPQHF. CDR3 DNA sequence: TGTGCCAGCAGCTTAAGAGGGTCATCCAATCAGCCCCAGCATTTT. Supplemented by reference TRBV7-2 and TRBJ1-5, the full variable domain reads GAGVSQSPSNKVTEKGKDVELRCDPISGHTALYWYRQSLGQGLEFLIYFQGNSAPDKSGLPSDRFSAERTGGSVSTLTIQRTQQEDSAVYLCASSLRGSSNQPQHFGDGTRLSIL.

This chain links TRBV6-5 with TRBJ1-1; possibly TRBD1 for D (6 bases). The CDR3 length is 14 residues. Deletions cut 6 bases from V and 6 bases from J, with 17 bases between. Germline-derived CDR1 and CDR2 are MNHEY and SVGAGI. CDR3 sequence reads: CASSRGQGPSEAFF. The CDR3, as DNA: TGTGCCAGCAGCCGAGGGCAGGGGCCGTCTGAAGCTTTCTTT.

The chain has TRBV5-1 and TRBJ2-6; 8 bases are shared with TRBD1. From germline, CDR1 is SGHRS and CDR2 YFSETQ. The V segment lost 0 bases and the J segment 4 bases; nucleotides outside the gene matches: 9. The CDR3 runs 18 residues. CDR3 DNA sequence: TGCGCCAGCAGCTTGGTGACAGGGGCCCTCGGGGGGGCCAACGTCCTGACTTTC. Its protein is CASSLVTGALGGANVLTF.

The chain has TRBV11-2 and TRBJ1-2, with a weak D call TRBD1 (5 bases). In germline, CDR1 is SGHAT, CDR2 FQNNGV. This CDR3 has 14 residues. Trimming left V 4 bases short and J 4 bases short, with 13 bases between. The CDR3 DNA sequence: TGTGCCAGCAGCTCCCCAGGGAGGAGCTATGGCTACACCTTC. As protein: CASSSPGRSYGYTF.

This clone has just a few counts. The chain links TRBV3-1 (or the pseudogene TRBV3-2) to TRBJ1-3, with 7 bases lining up with TRBD1. This CDR3 comprises 16 residues. Germline loops: CDR1 LGHDT, CDR2 YNNKEL (reference sequence). Trimming at V came to 4 bases and at J to 4 bases, leaving 10 bases not matched to a gene. This chain's CDR3 is CASSPRDSRTGNTIYF. DNA for the CDR3: TGTGCCAGCAGCCCGCGGGACAGCCGGACGGGAAACACCATATATTTT.

V gene TRBV28 combines with J gene TRBJ1-2; TRBD1 matches at 7 bases. CDR1 and CDR2 from the germline V gene are MDHEN and SYDVKM. Germline trimming cut 8 bases from V and 2 bases from J; bases unmatched to any gene: 14. The CDR3 totals 16 residues. The CDR3 reads CASLMLSGGKNYGYTF. Written as DNA, the CDR3 is TGTGCCAGCCTGATGCTGTCAGGGGGGAAAAACTATGGCTACACCTTC.

The chain uses TRBV9 and TRBJ2-7; 12 positions agree with TRBD2. Germline CDR1 is SGDLS and CDR2 is YYNGEE. This CDR3 comprises 15 residues. After removal of 4 bases from V and 4 bases from J, the junction contained 6 bases not matched to a gene. CDR3 region: CASSPGTSGFYEQYF. In DNA, the CDR3 is TGTGCCAGCAGCCCCGGGACTAGCGGGTTTTACGAGCAGTACTTC.

The chain carries TRBV19 and TRBJ1-1; D not certain. This CDR3 comprises 13 residues. The V end lost 7 bases, the J end lost 0 bases, and 9 bases lay between the germline ends. Looked up from germline, CDR1 is LNHDA and CDR2 is SQIVND (reference sequence). CDR3 nucleotide sequence: TGTGCCAGTAATGGCAGGTTGAACACTGAAGCTTTCTTT. Amino acids: CASNGRLNTEAFF.